The present T cell receptor (beta chain) was sequenced within a study of shared clonotypes between healthy human individuals. The protocol was immunoSEQ multiplex PCR, while the TCRdb copy is restricted to in-frame clones and leaves out a portion. Of 2 million to 2.5 million clones listed, 95% were seen once; the top ten hold around 0.13%. The study enrolled healthy HIV-negative adults without recent acute infections or vaccinations as donors. The CDR3 length is 12 residues. V lost 3 bases and J lost 5, with 8 bases in between. Germline V gene sequence: CDR1 LNHDA, CDR2 SQIVND (reference sequence). Specimen: naive CD4+ T cells sorted from blood. Documented subset: CD45RA+ positively selected. The chain employs TRBV19 and TRBJ2-7, with D possibly matching TRBD2 (5 bases). The source is a man aged 18 to 35 in good health. For the CDR3, the DNA is TGTGCCAGTAGTATCCGAGGGAACGAGCAGTACTTC. It yields the protein CASSIRGNEQYF.